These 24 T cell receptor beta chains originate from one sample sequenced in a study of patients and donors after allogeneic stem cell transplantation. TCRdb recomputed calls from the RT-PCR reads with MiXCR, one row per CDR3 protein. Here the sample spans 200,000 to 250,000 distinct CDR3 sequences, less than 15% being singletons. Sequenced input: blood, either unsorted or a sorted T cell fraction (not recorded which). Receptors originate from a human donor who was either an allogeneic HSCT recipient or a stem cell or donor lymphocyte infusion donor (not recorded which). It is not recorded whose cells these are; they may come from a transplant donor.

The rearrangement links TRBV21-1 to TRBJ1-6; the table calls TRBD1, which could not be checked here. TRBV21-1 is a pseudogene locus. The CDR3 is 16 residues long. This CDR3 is CASSKDGGTGNSPLHF. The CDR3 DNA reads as TGTGCCAGCAGCAAAGATGGGGGGACAGGAAATTCACCCCTCCACTTT.

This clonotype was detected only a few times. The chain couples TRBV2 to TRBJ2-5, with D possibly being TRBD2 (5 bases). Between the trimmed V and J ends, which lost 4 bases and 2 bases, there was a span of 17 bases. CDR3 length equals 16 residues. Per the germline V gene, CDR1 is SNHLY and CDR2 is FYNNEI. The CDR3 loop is CASSGPAGVYQETQYF. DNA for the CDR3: TGTGCCAGCAGTGGCCCCGCCGGGGTCTATCAAGAGACCCAGTACTTC. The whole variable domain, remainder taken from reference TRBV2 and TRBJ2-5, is EPEVTQTPSHQVTQMGQEVILRCVPISNHLYFYWYRQILGQKVEFLVSFYNNEISEKSEIFDDQFSVERPDGSNFTLKIRSTKLEDSAMYFCASSGPAGVYQETQYFGPGTRLLVL.

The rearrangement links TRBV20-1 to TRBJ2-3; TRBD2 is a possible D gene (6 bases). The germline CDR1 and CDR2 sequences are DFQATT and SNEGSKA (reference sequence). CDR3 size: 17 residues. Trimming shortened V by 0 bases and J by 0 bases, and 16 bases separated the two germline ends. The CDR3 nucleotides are TGCAGTGCTAGAGATTGGGGGGACCCGGGTAGCACAGATACGCAGTATTTT. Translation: CSARDWGDPGSTDTQYF.

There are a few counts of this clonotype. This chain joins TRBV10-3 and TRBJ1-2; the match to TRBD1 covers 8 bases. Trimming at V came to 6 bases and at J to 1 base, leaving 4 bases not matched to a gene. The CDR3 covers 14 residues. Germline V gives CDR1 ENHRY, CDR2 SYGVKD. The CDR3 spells CAIRVDRDNYGYTF. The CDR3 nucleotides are TGTGCCATCAGAGTGGACAGGGATAACTATGGCTACACCTTC.

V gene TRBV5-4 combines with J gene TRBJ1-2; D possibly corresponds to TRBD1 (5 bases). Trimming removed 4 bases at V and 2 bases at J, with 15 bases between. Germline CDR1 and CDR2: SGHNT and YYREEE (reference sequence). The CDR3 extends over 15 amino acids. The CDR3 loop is CASSVGTETNYGYTF. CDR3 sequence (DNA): TGTGCCAGCAGCGTAGGGACCGAAACAAACTATGGCTACACCTTC.

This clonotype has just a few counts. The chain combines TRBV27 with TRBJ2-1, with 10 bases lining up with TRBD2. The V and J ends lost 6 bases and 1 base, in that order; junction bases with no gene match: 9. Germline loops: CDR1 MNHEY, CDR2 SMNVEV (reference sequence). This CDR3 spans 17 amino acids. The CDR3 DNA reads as TGTGCCAGCAGCCCAAAGGGACTAGCGTCATCCTACAATGAGCAGTTCTTC. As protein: CASSPKGLASSYNEQFF.

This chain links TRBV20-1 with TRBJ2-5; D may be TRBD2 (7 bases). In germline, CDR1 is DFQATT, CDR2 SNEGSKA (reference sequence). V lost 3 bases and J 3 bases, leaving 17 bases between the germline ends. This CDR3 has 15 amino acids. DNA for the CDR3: TGCAGTGCTAGTAAGGGGGGGCCCTCGGAAGAGACCCAGTACTTC. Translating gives CSASKGGPSEETQYF.

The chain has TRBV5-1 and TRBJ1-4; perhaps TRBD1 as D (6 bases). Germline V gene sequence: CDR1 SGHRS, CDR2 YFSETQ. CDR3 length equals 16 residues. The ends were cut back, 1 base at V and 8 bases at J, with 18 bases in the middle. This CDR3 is CASSLIPTPGGEKLFF. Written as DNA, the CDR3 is TGCGCCAGCAGCTTGATTCCCACCCCGGGGGGCGAAAAACTGTTTTTT.

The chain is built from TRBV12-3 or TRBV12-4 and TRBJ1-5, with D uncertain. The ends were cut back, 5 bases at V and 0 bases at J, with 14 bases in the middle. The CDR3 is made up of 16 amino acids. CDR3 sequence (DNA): TGTGCCAGCAGTCTCCAAGGACTTAATAGCAATCAGCCCCAGCATTTT. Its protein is CASSLQGLNSNQPQHF.

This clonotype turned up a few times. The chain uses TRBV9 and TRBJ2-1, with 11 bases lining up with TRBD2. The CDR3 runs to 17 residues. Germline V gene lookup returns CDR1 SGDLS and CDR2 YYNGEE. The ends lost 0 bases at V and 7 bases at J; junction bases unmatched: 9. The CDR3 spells CASSVERRLAGTNEQFF. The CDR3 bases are TGTGCCAGCAGCGTAGAGCGGCGACTAGCGGGGACAAATGAGCAGTTCTTC.

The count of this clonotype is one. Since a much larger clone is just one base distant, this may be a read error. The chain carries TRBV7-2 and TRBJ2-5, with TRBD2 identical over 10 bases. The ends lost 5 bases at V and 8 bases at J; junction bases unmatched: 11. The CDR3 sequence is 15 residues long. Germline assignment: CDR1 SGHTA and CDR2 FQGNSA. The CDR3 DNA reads TGTGCCAGCAGCCCGGGACTAGCGCATAGGGACACCCAGTACTTC. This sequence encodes CASSPGLAHRDTQYF.

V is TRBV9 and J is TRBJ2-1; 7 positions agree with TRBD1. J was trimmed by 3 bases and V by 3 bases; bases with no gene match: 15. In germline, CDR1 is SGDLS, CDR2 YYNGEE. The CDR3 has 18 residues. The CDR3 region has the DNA TGTGCCAGCAGCGCCCGAGGGGGCGGTGACGCTAACTACAATGAGCAGTTCTTC. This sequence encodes CASSARGGGDANYNEQFF.

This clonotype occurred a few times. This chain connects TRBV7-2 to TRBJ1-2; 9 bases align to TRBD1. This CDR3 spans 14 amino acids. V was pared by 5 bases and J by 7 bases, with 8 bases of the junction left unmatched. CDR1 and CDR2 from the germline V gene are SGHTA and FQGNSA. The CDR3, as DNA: TGTGCCAGCAGCGACCGGACAGGGGTGGGTGGCTACACCTTC. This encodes CASSDRTGVGGYTF.

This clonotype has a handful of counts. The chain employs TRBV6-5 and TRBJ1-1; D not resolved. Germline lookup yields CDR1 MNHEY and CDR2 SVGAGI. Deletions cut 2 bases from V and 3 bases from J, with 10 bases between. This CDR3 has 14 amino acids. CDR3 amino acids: CASSYKGGDTEAFF. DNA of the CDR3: TGTGCCAGCAGTTACAAGGGAGGCGACACTGAAGCTTTCTTT.

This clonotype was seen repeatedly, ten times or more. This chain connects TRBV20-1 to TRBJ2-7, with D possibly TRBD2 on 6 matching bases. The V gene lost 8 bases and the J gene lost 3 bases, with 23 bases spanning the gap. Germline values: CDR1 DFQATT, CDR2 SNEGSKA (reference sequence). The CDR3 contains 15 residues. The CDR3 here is CSRLVKGTGRYEQYF. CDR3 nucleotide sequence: TGCAGTCGACTAGTTAAAGGCACAGGCCGCTACGAGCAGTACTTC.

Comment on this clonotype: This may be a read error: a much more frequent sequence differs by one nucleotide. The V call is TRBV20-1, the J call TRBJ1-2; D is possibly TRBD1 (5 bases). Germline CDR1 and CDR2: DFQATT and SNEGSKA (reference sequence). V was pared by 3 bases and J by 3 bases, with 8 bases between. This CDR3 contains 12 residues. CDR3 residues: CSASGRDYGYTF. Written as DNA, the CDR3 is TGCAGTGCTAGCGGCAGGGACTATGGCTACACCTTC.

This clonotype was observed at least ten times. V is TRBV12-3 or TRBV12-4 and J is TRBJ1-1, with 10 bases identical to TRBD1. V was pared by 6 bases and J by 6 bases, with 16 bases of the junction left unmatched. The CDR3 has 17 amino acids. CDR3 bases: TGTGCCAGCAGAAACTCGGGACAGGGGAAGCGTTGGTCTGAAGCTTTCTTT. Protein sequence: CASRNSGQGKRWSEAFF.

CDR3 loop: CASSLLGAGANVLTF. The DNA for the CDR3 is TGTGCCAGCAGTCTGTTGGGGGCTGGGGCCAACGTCCTGACTTTC. The V call is TRBV3-1, the J call TRBJ2-6, with D tentatively TRBD1 or TRBD2 (5 bases each). Trimming took off 6 bases at V and 2 bases at J, with 11 bases between the two ends. The CDR3 is made up of 15 amino acids. CDR1 and CDR2 (germline): LGHDT, YNNKEL (reference sequence). Full variable domain (rest looked up from reference TRBV3-1 and TRBJ2-6): DTAVSQTPKYLVTQMGNDKSIKCEQNLGHDTMYWYKQDSKKFLKIMFSYNNKELIINETVPNRFSPKSPDKAHLNLHINSLELGDSAVYFCASSLLGAGANVLTFGAGSRLTVL.

In DNA form, the CDR3 reads TGTGCCAGCAGTTGGACAGGGGTGAGGTCCCAGCATTTT. It is translated as CASSWTGVRSQHF. This rearrangement joins TRBV12-3 or TRBV12-4 to TRBJ1-5, with 9 nucleotides matching TRBD1. This CDR3 is built from 13 residues. V was clipped by 4 bases and J by 11 bases; unmatched bases: 6.

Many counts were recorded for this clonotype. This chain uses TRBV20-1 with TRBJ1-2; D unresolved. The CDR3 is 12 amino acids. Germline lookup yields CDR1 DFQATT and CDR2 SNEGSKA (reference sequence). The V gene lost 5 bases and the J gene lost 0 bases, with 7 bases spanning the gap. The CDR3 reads CSAPLANYGYTF. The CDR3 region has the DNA TGCAGTGCTCCACTCGCTAACTATGGCTACACCTTC.

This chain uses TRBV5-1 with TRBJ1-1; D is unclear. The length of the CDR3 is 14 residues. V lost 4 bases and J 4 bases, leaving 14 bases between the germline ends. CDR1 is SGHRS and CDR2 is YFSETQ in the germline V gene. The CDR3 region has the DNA TGCGCCAGCAGCCCGAGCAGGTCGGGCACTGAAGCTTTCTTT. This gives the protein CASSPSRSGTEAFF.

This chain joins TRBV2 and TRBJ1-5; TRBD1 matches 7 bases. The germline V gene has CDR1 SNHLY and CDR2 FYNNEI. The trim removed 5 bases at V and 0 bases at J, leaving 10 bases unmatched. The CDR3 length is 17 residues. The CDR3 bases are TGTGCCAGCAGTCGCATCCGGGACAGCGGTAGCAATCAGCCCCAGCATTTT. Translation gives CASSRIRDSGSNQPQHF.

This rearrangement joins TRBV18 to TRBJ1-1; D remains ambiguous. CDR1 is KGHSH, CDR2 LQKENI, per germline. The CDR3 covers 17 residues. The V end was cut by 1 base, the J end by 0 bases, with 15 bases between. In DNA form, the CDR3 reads TGTGCCAGCTCACCACAGGGCGCGGGATCCATGAACACTGAAGCTTTCTTT. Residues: CASSPQGAGSMNTEAFF.

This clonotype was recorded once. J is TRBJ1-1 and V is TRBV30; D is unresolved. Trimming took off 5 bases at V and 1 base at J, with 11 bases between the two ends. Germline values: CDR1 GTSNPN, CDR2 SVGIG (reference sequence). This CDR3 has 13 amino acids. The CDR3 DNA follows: TGTGCCTGGGTTGACTTCCAGAACACTGAAGCTTTCTTT. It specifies CAWVDFQNTEAFF. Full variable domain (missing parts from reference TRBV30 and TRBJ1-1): SQTIHQWPATLVQPVGSPLSLECTVEGTSNPNLYWYRQAAGRGLQLLFYSVGIGQISSEVPQNLSASRPQDRQFILSSKKLLLSDSGFYLCAWVDFQNTEAFFGQGTRLTVV.